This is a list of T cell receptor beta chains from one sample in a study of blood T cells in healthy people across ages. TCRdb reanalysed the 5' RACE reads using MiXCR and keeps one entry per CDR3 protein. Of 1.2 million to 1.5 million distinct CDR3 sequences in the sample, roughly 59% are singletons; the top ten hold 6.5% to 8%. Source material: blood. These receptors came from a man aged 18 to 30 in good health. The CDR3 runs from the conserved cysteine through the conserved F or W. A D gene is named only where the DNA matches it firmly. Rows give clone size only sometimes, using once, few, many, or a class for an expanded clone.

CDR3	DNA	J	D	size	V
CASSSPPNSNEQFF	TGTGCCAGCAGCTCCCCTCCCAACAGCAATGAGCAGTTCTTC	TRBJ2-1	NA	NA	TRBV11-2
CSVRSGWDEQYF	TGCAGCGTTCGTTCAGGATGGGACGAGCAGTACTTC	TRBJ2-7	NA	few	TRBV29-1
CASSLDRGSPYEQYF	TGCGCCAGCAGCTTGGATCGTGGCAGCCCCTACGAGCAGTACTTC	TRBJ2-7	NA	NA	TRBV5-1
CSVGGEGTFTDTQYF	TGCAGCGTTGGAGGGGAGGGGACCTTCACAGATACGCAGTATTTT	TRBJ2-3	TRBD2	few	TRBV29-1
CSVEVGSTRQFF	TGCAGCGTTGAAGTAGGGTCCACCAGGCAGTTCTTC	TRBJ2-1	NA	few	TRBV29-1
CASRKGTNLYNEQYF	TGTGCCAGCAGGAAAGGGACCAACCTCTACAATGAGCAGTACTTC	TRBJ2-7	NA	NA	TRBV7-9
CASRLEVGTDTQYF	TGTGCCAGCAGACTAGAAGTAGGCACAGATACGCAGTATTTT	TRBJ2-3	NA	NA	TRBV27
CASSPSRPGEQYF	TGTGCCAGCAGCCCCAGCAGGCCTGGCGAGCAGTACTTC	TRBJ2-7	NA	NA	TRBV11-2
CASSLWTGRRSPLHF	TGTGCCAGCAGCTTATGGACAGGGCGTAGGTCACCCCTCCACTTT	TRBJ1-6	TRBD1	NA	TRBV7-9
CSATTGQGGNQPQHF	TGCAGTGCTACGACGGGACAGGGAGGCAATCAGCCCCAGCATTTT	TRBJ1-5	TRBD1	NA	TRBV20-1
CASRLGLAGESYNEQFF	TGCGCCAGCAGACTCGGACTAGCGGGGGAATCCTACAATGAGCAGTTCTTC	TRBJ2-1	TRBD2	NA	TRBV5-1
CASSLKGTGVRRDEQYF	TGCGCCAGCAGCTTGAAAGGGACAGGGGTCCGTCGGGACGAGCAGTACTTC	TRBJ2-7	TRBD1	NA	TRBV5-1
CASFPTESAVYGYTF	TGTGCCAGCTTCCCGACAGAATCAGCCGTGTATGGCTACACCTTC	TRBJ1-2	NA	NA	TRBV6-2/TRBV6-3
CASSLYGGGEYEQYF	TGTGCCAGCAGTTTGTATGGAGGGGGCGAATACGAGCAGTACTTC	TRBJ2-7	NA	NA	TRBV12-3/TRBV12-4
CASSQDSGQRTQYF	TGTGCCAGCAGCCAAGATTCGGGACAGCGGACGCAGTATTTT	TRBJ2-3	TRBD1	NA	TRBV14
CASSSTGTLGTDTQYF	TGTGCCAGCAGTTCTACCGGGACTCTGGGGACAGATACGCAGTATTTT	TRBJ2-3	NA	NA	TRBV27
CSASGTYEQYF	TGCAGTGCTAGCGGGACTTACGAGCAGTACTTC	TRBJ2-7	NA	many	TRBV20-1
CASSMTGASFGGEQYF	TGTGCCAGCAGCATGACCGGGGCCAGTTTTGGAGGCGAGCAGTACTTC	TRBJ2-7	NA	NA	TRBV7-9
CASSLTELGETQYF	TGTGCCAGCAGCTTAACGGAGCTGGGGGAGACCCAGTACTTC	TRBJ2-5	NA	NA	TRBV13
CSVEDLDRELHNEQFF	TGCAGCGTTGAAGATCTGGACAGGGAGCTTCACAATGAGCAGTTCTTC	TRBJ2-1	TRBD1	NA	TRBV29-1
CASRPTGRQQEAQYF	TGTGCCAGCCGGCCCACGGGACGCCAACAAGAGGCCCAGTACTTC	TRBJ2-5	NA	NA	TRBV27
CASSLGGHTEAFF	TGTGCCAGCAGTTTAGGTGGGCACACTGAAGCTTTCTTT	TRBJ1-1	NA	few	TRBV28
CSAIRSGSQPQHF	TGCAGTGCTATAAGATCTGGTAGTCAGCCCCAGCATTTT	TRBJ1-5	NA	few	TRBV20-1
CASSQDSSGGSPYNEQFF	TGCGCCAGCAGCCAAGATAGCAGCGGGGGGTCTCCCTACAATGAGCAGTTCTTC	TRBJ2-1	TRBD2	NA	TRBV4-1
CSVVGSGYTF	TGCAGCGTCGTAGGCAGCGGCTACACCTTC	TRBJ1-2	NA	NA	TRBV29-1
CASSLRQSQETQYF	TGCGCCAGCAGCTTGCGACAGTCCCAAGAGACCCAGTACTTC	TRBJ2-5	NA	NA	TRBV5-1
CASSQAQGATNEKLFF	TGCGCCAGCAGCCAAGCCCAGGGGGCAACTAATGAAAAACTGTTTTTT	TRBJ1-4	TRBD1	NA	TRBV4-1
CASSQEGRGFYEQYF	TGTGCCAGCAGCCAAGAGGGCAGGGGATTCTACGAGCAGTACTTC	TRBJ2-7	NA	NA	TRBV4-2
CASSPNRQVSNQPQHF	TGTGCCAGCAGTCCCAACCGACAGGTTAGCAATCAGCCCCAGCATTTT	TRBJ1-5	NA	NA	TRBV28
CATTTGTENEKLFF	TGTGCCACCACAACCGGGACAGAAAATGAAAAACTGTTTTTT	TRBJ1-4	TRBD1	NA	TRBV15
CATAVSGGASAEAFF	TGTGCCACGGCAGTTTCAGGGGGCGCGTCCGCTGAAGCTTTCTTT	TRBJ1-1	TRBD1	NA	TRBV27
CASSQGGGVDGYTF	TGTGCCAGCAGCCAAGGAGGAGGGGTGGATGGCTACACCTTC	TRBJ1-2	NA	NA	TRBV3-1
CASSYTGGLTDTQYF	TGTGCCAGCAGTTACACAGGGGGTTTAACAGATACGCAGTATTTT	TRBJ2-3	TRBD1	few	TRBV6-6
CSAPGDRGVETQYF	TGCAGTGCCCCGGGGGACAGGGGCGTGGAGACCCAGTACTTC	TRBJ2-5	TRBD1	once	TRBV20-1
CASSLVPRGRETQYF	TGTGCCAGCAGTTTAGTCCCTCGGGGTCGGGAGACCCAGTACTTC	TRBJ2-5	NA	NA	TRBV28
CASSAGTSGSYNEQFF	TGTGCCAGCAGCGCCGGGACTAGCGGTTCCTACAATGAGCAGTTCTTC	TRBJ2-1	TRBD2	NA	TRBV7-9
CASSFESLTGPNEKLFF	TGTGCCAGCAGCTTCGAATCCCTGACAGGACCAAATGAAAAACTGTTTTTT	TRBJ1-4	NA	NA	TRBV7-9
CASSLGREAPGGGYTF	TGCGCCAGCAGCTTGGGCAGGGAGGCCCCCGGTGGTGGCTACACCTTC	TRBJ1-2	NA	NA	TRBV5-1
CASSQDGAGRRHEQYF	TGCGCCAGCAGCCAAGATGGGGCCGGGCGGCGCCACGAGCAGTACTTC	TRBJ2-7	NA	NA	TRBV4-1
CARPGQGNSGANVLTF	TGTGCCAGACCGGGACAGGGGAACTCTGGGGCCAACGTCCTGACTTTC	TRBJ2-6	TRBD1	NA	TRBV7-9
CAISLGRLGETQYF	TGTGCCATCAGCCTTGGACGGCTGGGCGAGACCCAGTACTTC	TRBJ2-5	NA	NA	TRBV10-3
CASSLAPVGGPYEQYF	TGTGCCAGCAGCTTAGCCCCGGTTGGGGGACCCTACGAGCAGTACTTC	TRBJ2-7	NA	NA	TRBV7-2
CASSFEDTQYF	TGTGCCAGCAGCTTTGAGGATACGCAGTATTTT	TRBJ2-3	NA	few	TRBV7-9
CASSESWREGEQYF	TGCGCCAGCAGTGAGTCGTGGCGTGAGGGCGAGCAGTACTTC	TRBJ2-7	NA	NA	TRBV10-1
CSVLGPTINYGYTF	TGCAGCGTCCTGGGACCGACCATCAACTATGGCTACACCTTC	TRBJ1-2	NA	few	TRBV29-1
CSARGQRRTDTQYF	TGCAGTGCTAGGGGACAGCGACGCACAGATACGCAGTATTTT	TRBJ2-3	TRBD1	NA	TRBV20-1
CSAGDKGSYEQYF	TGCAGTGCTGGGGACAAGGGGTCCTACGAGCAGTACTTC	TRBJ2-7	NA	few	TRBV20-1
CASSRTGMSPGEQFF	TGCGCCAGCAGCAGGACAGGGATGTCTCCGGGAGAGCAGTTCTTC	TRBJ2-1	TRBD1	NA	TRBV4-1
CSARGPGGDEKLFF	TGCAGTGCCAGGGGGCCGGGGGGTGATGAAAAACTGTTTTTT	TRBJ1-4	TRBD1	few	TRBV20-1
CASSSWDSPNYGYTF	TGTGCCAGCAGCTCCTGGGACAGCCCCAACTATGGCTACACCTTC	TRBJ1-2	TRBD1	few	TRBV7-2
CASSARDRYTREQFF	TGTGCCAGCAGCGCCCGGGACAGGTACACAAGGGAGCAGTTCTTC	TRBJ2-1	TRBD1	NA	TRBV7-9
CASSPRGYTQYF	TGTGCCAGCAGCCCCAGGGGGTATACGCAGTATTTT	TRBJ2-3	TRBD1	few	TRBV14
CASSVSGRGYEQYF	TGTGCCAGCAGCGTATCGGGCAGGGGCTACGAGCAGTACTTC	TRBJ2-7	NA	few	TRBV9
CASSPLGLAAYGQYF	TGTGCCAGCAGTCCTCTGGGACTAGCGGCCTACGGGCAGTACTTC	TRBJ2-7	TRBD2	NA	TRBV28
CSVKHALSAVYQETQYF	TGCAGCGTGAAACACGCCCTCTCTGCGGTGTACCAAGAGACCCAGTACTTC	TRBJ2-5	NA	few	TRBV29-1
CASLDRGQDNEQYF	TGTGCCAGCTTAGACAGGGGGCAGGACAATGAGCAGTACTTC	TRBJ2-5	TRBD1	NA	TRBV10-3
CASRGQGADTGELFF	TGTGCCAGCAGAGGACAGGGGGCGGACACCGGGGAGCTGTTTTTT	TRBJ2-2	TRBD1	NA	TRBV2
CASSLGIWDYQETQFF	TGTGCCAGCAGCTTAGGTATATGGGACTATCAAGAGACCCAGTTCTTC	TRBJ2-1	TRBD2	NA	TRBV7-2
CASSLGAFDQPQHF	TGTGCCAGCAGCTTAGGGGCATTTGATCAGCCCCAGCATTTT	TRBJ1-5	NA	few	TRBV7-2
CASSLWQITF	TGTGCCAGCAGTTTATGGCAGATCACCTTC	TRBJ1-2	NA	NA	TRBV12-3/TRBV12-4